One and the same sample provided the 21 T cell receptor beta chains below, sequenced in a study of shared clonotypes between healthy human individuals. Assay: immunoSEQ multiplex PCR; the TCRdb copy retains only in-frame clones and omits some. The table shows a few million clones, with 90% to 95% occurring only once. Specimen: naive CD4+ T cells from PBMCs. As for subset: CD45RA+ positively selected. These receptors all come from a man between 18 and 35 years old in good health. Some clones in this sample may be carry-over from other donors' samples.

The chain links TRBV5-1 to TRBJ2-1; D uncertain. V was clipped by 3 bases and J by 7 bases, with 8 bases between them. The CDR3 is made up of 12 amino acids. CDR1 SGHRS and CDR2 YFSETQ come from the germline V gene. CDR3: CASSSGRNEQFF. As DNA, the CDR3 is TGCGCCAGCAGCTCCGGTAGGAATGAGCAGTTCTTC.

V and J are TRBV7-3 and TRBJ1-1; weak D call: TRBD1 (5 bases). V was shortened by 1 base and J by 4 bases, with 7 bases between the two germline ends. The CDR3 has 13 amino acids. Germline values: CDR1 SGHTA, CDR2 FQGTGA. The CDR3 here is CASSLNQGTEAFF. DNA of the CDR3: TGTGCCAGCAGCTTAAACCAGGGCACTGAAGCTTTCTTT.

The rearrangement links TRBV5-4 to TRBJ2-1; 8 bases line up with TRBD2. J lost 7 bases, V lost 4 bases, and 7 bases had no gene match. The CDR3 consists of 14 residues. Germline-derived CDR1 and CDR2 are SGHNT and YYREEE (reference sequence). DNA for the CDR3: TGTGCCAGCAGCCAGAGCGGGAGTAGAAATGAGCAGTTCTTC. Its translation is CASSQSGSRNEQFF.

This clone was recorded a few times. CDR3 amino acids: CSATVDQPQHF. CDR3 in DNA: TGCAGTGCTACCGTGGACCAGCCCCAGCATTTT. J is TRBJ1-5 and V is TRBV20-1; D call uncertain. Germline CDR1 is DFQATT and CDR2 is SNEGSKA (reference sequence). The V and J ends lost 4 bases and 7 bases respectively, with 8 bases between them. The CDR3 is 11 residues long.

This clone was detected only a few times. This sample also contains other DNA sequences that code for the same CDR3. The CDR3 sequence is CSVGGQGDQPQHF. The CDR3 DNA sequence: TGCAGCGTTGGGGGACAGGGGGATCAGCCCCAGCATTTT. J is TRBJ1-5 and V is TRBV29-1; 11 bases fit TRBD1. Trimming at V came to 4 bases and at J to 5 bases, leaving 1 base not matched to a gene. The CDR3 is 13 amino acids. Germline assignment: CDR1 SQVTM and CDR2 ANQGSEA.

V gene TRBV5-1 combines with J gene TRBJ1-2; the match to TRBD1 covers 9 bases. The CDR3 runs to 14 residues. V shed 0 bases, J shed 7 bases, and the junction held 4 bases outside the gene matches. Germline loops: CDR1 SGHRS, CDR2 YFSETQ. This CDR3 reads CASSLGTGARGYTF. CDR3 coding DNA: TGCGCCAGCAGCTTGGGGACAGGGGCTCGTGGCTACACCTTC. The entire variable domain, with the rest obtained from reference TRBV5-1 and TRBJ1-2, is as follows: KAGVTQTPRYLIKTRGQQVTLSCSPISGHRSVSWYQQTPGQGLQFLFEYFSETQRNKGNFPGRFSGRQFSNSRSEMNVSTLELGDSALYLCASSLGTGARGYTFGSGTRLTVV.

The chain's CDR3 is CASSLWIQGSGANVLTF. The DNA for the CDR3 is TGTGCCAGCAGCTTGTGGATCCAGGGATCTGGGGCCAACGTCCTGACTTTC. V usage is TRBV5-6 and J usage is TRBJ2-6; D is perhaps TRBD1 (5 bases). The V gene's germline CDR1 is SGHDT and CDR2 YYEEEE. V was cut by 1 base and J by 1 base, with 12 bases left in between. This CDR3 is built from 17 residues.

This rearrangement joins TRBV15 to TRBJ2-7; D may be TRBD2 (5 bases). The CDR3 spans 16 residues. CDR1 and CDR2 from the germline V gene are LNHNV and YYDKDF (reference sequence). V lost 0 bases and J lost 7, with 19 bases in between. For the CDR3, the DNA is TGTGCCACCAGCAGAGATCGGGCCACCCGGGCGGGTGAGCAGTACTTC. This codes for CATSRDRATRAGEQYF.

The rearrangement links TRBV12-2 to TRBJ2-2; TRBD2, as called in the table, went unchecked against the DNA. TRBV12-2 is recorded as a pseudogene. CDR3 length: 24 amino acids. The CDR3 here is CASRLGDIARRLAGGPMNTGELFF. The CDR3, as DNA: TGTGCAAGTCGCCTTGGGGATATAGCCCGAAGACTAGCGGGAGGTCCGATGAACACCGGGGAGCTGTTTTTT.

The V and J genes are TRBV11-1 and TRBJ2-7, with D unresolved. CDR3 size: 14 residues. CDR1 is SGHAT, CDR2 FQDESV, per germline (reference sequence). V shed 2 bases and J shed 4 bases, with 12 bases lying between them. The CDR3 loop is CASSLRQGPYEQYF. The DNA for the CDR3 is TGTGCCAGCAGCTTACGCCAAGGACCGTACGAGCAGTACTTC.

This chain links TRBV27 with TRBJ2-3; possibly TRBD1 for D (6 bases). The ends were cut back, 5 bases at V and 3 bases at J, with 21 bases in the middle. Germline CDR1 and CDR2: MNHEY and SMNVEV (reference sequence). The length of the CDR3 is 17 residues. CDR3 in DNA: TGTGCCAGCAGTGGGGGATCACAGGGATACCCTACAGATACGCAGTATTTT. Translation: CASSGGSQGYPTDTQYF.

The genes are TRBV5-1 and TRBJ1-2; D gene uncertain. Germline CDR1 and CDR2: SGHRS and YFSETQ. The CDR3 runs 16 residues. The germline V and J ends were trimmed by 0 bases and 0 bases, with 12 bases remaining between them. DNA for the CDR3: TGCGCCAGCAGCTTGGATCCGGGAATATCTAACTATGGCTACACCTTC. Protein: CASSLDPGISNYGYTF.

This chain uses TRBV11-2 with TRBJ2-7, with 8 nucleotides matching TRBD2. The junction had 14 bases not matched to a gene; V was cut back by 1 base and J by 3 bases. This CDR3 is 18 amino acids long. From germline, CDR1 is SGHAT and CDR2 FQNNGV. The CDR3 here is CASSLVSGGTGGIYEQYF. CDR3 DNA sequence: TGTGCCAGCAGCTTAGTCTCGGGCGGCACGGGAGGGATCTACGAGCAGTACTTC.

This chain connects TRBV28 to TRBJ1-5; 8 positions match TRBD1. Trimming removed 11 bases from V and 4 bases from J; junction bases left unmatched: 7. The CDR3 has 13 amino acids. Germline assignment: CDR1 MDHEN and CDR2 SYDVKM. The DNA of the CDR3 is TGTGCCTGCCCCGGACAGGGAAATCAGCCCCAGCATTTT. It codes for CACPGQGNQPQHF.

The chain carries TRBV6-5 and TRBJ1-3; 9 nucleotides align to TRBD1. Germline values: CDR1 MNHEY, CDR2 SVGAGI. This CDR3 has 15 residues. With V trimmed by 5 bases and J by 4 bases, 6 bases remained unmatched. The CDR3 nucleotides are TGTGCCAGCAGTCCACAGGGGGCACGAGGAAACACCATATATTTT. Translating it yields CASSPQGARGNTIYF.

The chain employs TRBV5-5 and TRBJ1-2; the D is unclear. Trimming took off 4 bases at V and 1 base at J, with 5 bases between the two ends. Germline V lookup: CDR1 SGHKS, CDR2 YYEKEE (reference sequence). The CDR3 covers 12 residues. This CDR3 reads CASSQVNYGYTF. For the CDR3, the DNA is TGTGCCAGCAGCCAAGTTAACTATGGCTACACCTTC.

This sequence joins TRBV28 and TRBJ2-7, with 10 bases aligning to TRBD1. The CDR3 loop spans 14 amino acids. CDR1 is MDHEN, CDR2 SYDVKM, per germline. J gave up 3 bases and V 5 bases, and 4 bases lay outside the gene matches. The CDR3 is CASSTRTGGYEQYF. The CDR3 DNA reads TGTGCCAGCAGTACACGGACAGGGGGCTACGAGCAGTACTTC.

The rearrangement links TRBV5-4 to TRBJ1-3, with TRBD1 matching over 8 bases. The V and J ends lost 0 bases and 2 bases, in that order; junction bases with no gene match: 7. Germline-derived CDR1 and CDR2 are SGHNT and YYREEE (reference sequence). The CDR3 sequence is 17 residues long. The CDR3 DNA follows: TGTGCCAGCAGCTTGGCTCCCGGGACAGGCCCTGGAAACACCATATATTTT. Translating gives CASSLAPGTGPGNTIYF.

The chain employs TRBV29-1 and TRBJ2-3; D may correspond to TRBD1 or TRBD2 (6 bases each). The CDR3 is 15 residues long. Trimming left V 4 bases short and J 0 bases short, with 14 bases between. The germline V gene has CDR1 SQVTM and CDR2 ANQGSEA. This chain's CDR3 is CSVGRGGTSTDTQYF. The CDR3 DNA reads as TGCAGCGTTGGCCGAGGGGGGACTAGCACAGATACGCAGTATTTT.

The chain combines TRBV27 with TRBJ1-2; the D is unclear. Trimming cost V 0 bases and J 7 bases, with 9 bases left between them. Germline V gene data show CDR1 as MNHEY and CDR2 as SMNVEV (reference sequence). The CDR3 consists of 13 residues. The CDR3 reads CASSLSGSAGYTF. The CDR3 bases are TGTGCCAGCAGTTTATCTGGATCGGCTGGCTACACCTTC.

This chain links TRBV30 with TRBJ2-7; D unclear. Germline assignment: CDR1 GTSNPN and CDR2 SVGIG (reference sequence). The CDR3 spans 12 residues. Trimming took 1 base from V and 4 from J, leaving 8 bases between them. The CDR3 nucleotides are TGTGCCTGGAGTGCCCTCGGGTACGAGCAGTACTTC. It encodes CAWSALGYEQYF. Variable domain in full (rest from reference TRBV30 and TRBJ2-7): SQTIHQWPATLVQPVGSPLSLECTVEGTSNPNLYWYRQAAGRGLQLLFYSVGIGQISSEVPQNLSASRPQDRQFILSSKKLLLSDSGFYLCAWSALGYEQYFGPGTRLTVT.